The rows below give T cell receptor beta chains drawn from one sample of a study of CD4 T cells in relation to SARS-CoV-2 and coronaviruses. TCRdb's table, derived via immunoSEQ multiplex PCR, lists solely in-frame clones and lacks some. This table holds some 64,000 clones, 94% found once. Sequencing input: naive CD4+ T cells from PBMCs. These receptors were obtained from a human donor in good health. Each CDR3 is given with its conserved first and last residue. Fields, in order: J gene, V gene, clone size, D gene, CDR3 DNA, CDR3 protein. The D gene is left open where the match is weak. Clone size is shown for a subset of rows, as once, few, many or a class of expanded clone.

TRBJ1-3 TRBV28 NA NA TGTGCCAGCAGTTTATCCCCCGCCAGGGCTGGAAACACCATATATTTT CASSLSPARAGNTIYF
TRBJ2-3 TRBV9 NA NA TGTGCCAGCAGCGTAGCAGCTGGCGGGCTAAGGGATCCAGATACGCAGTATTTT CASSVAAGGLRDPDTQYF
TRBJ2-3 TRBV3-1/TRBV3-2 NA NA TGTGCCAGCAGCCAGCGGGGCGGTAGCACAGATACGCAGTATTTT CASSQRGGSTDTQYF
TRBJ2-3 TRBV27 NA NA TGTGCCAGCAGTTCTACTAGCACAGATACGCAGTATTTT CASSSTSTDTQYF
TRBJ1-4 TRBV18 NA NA TGTGCCAGCTCATCCGATCTGGGGGATGAAAAACTGTTTTTT CASSSDLGDEKLFF
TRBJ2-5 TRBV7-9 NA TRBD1 TGTGCCAGCGGATTAGGACAGGGGGCTGTAGAGACCCAGTACTTC CASGLGQGAVETQYF
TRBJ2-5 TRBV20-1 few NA TGCAGTGCTAGAGATCTTTTGAGCCAGTACTTC CSARDLLSQYF
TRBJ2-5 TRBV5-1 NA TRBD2 TGCGCCAGCAGCGCGGTAGCGGGAGGGTCTCGGGAGACCCAGTACTTC CASSAVAGGSRETQYF
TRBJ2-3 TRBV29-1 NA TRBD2 TGCAGCGTTTTAGGCGGGGGGGTCACAGATACGCAGTATTTT CSVLGGGVTDTQYF
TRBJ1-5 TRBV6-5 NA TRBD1 TGTGCCAGCAGCCGGACAGGGGGCCGTCAGCCCCAGCATTTT CASSRTGGRQPQHF
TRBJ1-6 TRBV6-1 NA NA TGTGCCAGCAGTGAAGCGAGAAGGGCAGGGATGAATTCACCCCTCCACTTT CASSEARRAGMNSPLHF
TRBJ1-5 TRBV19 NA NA TGTGCCAGTAGTAGTACAAGGGCGCGGAGCAATCAGCCCCAGCATTTT CASSSTRARSNQPQHF
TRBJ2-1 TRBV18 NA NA TGTGCCAGCTGTGGAGGTTTCGGGAATGAGCAGTTCTTC CASCGGFGNEQFF
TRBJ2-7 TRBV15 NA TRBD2 TGTGCCACCAGCAGAGGGGCGGGAGGAAGCTCCTACGAGCAGTACTTC CATSRGAGGSSYEQYF
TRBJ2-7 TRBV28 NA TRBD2 TGTGCCAGCAGTCGAACGGGGGGGGTCCGCCACGAGCAGTACTTC CASSRTGGVRHEQYF
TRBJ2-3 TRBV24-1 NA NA TGTGCCACCAGTTCTCGGCGGGCGGGTTTTACAGATACGCAGTATTTT CATSSRRAGFTDTQYF
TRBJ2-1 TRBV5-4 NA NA TGTGCCAGCAGCTTGGCCGGAGATTCTCACAATGAGCAGTTCTTC CASSLAGDSHNEQFF
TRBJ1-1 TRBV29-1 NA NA TGCAGCGCTAGTTGGAACACTGAAGCTTTCTTT CSASWNTEAFF
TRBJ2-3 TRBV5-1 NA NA TGCGCCAGCAGCTTGGACAGCGAAAGCACAGATACGCAGTATTTT CASSLDSESTDTQYF
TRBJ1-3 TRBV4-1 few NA TGCGCCAGCAGCCAAGTGGGACGGGACTCTGGAAACACCATATATTTT CASSQVGRDSGNTIYF
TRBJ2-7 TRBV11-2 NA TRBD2 TGTGCCAGCAGCCGTACTAGCGGGAAAGACGAGCAGTACTTC CASSRTSGKDEQYF
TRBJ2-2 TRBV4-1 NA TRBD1 TGCGCCAGCAGCCAAGAAGGGCTCCCAGGGGGCATGGCCGGGGAGCTGTTTTTT CASSQEGLPGGMAGELFF
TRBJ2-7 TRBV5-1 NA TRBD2 TGCGCCAGCAGCTTGGATCTAGCGGGAGAGCAGTACTTC CASSLDLAGEQYF
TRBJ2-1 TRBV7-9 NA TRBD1 TGTGCCAGCAGCTTAGCCGTGACAGGGGCAGCGTTCTTC CASSLAVTGAAFF
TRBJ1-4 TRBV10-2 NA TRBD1 TGCGCCAGCAGAAAGGGACAGGGAGCAACTAATGAAAAACTGTTTTTT CASRKGQGATNEKLFF
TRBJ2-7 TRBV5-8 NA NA TGTGCCAGCAGCTCCCGCGGAGGGGGCCCCTACGAGCAGTACTTC CASSSRGGGPYEQYF
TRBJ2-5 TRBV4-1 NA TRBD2 TGCGCCAGCAGCCAAACTAGCGGCCAAGAGACCCAGTACTTC CASSQTSGQETQYF
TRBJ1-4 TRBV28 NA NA TGTGCCAGCAGAGCCATGGACGGTAGTATTGAAAAACTGTTTTTT CASRAMDGSIEKLFF
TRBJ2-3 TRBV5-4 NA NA TGTGCCAGCAGCTTGCAGGGGCGGCAGACAGATACGCAGTATTTT CASSLQGRQTDTQYF
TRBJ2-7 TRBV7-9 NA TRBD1 TGTGCCAGCAGCGACCGGGACAGGGTCTCCTACGAGCAGTACTTC CASSDRDRVSYEQYF
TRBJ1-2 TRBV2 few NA TGTGCCAGCAGTTCCTCATCACAGGGAGCAGGCAGTGGCTACACCTTC CASSSSSQGAGSGYTF
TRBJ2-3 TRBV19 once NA TGTGCCACCGCATTTAGGGCGGGATTCACAGATACGCAGTATTTT CATAFRAGFTDTQYF
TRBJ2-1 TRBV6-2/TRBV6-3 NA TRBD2 TGTGCCAGCAGTTACGTAGGGACTAGCGGATACAATGAGCAGTTCTTC CASSYVGTSGYNEQFF
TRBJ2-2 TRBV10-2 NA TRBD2 TGCGCCAGCAGTGAGGGATTAGCGGGAGTGGGCGGGGAGCTGTTTTTT CASSEGLAGVGGELFF
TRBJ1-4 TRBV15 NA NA TGTGCCACCAGCAGAGAATTAACTAATGAAAAACTGTTTTTT CATSRELTNEKLFF
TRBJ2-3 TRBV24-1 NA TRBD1 TGTGCCACCAGTGATTTGCAGGGACAGGGCCGGGGCACAGATACGCAGTATTTT CATSDLQGQGRGTDTQYF
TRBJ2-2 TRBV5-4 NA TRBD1 TGTGCCAGCAGCTTGCCGGACAGGGGGCGCGCCACCGGGGAGCTGTTTTTT CASSLPDRGRATGELFF
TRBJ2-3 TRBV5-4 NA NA TGTGCCAGCAGCTCCCCGGGGGCGCGCACAGATACGCAGTATTTT CASSSPGARTDTQYF
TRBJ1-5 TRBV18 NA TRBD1 TGTGCCAGCTCATCTTCAGGGGGCGGCAATCAGCCCCAGCATTTT CASSSSGGGNQPQHF
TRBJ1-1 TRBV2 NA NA TGTGCCAGCAGCGTACAGGGAGGGGAAGCTTTCTTT CASSVQGGEAFF
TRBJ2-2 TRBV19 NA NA TGTGCCAGTAGTATAGTTTTGGACGGGGAGCTGTTTTTT CASSIVLDGELFF
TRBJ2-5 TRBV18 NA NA TGTGCCAGCGGTGCTGGGGTCGGGCAAGAGACCCAGTACTTC CASGAGVGQETQYF
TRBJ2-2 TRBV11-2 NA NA TGTGCCAGCAGCCGTGGACAAACGAACACCGGGGAGCTGTTTTTT CASSRGQTNTGELFF
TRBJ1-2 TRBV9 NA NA TGTGCCAGCAGCGTAGGTGCGGGGGATGGCTACACCTTC CASSVGAGDGYTF
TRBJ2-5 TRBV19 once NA TGTGCCAGTAGTATGATTTTGGGACTCTCGGAGACCCAGTACTTC CASSMILGLSETQYF
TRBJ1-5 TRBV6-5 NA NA TGTGCCAGCAGTTACTCTCAGGGAGTGGGGCCCCAGCATTTT CASSYSQGVGPQHF
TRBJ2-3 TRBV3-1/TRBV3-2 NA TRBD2 TGTGCCAGCAGCCAAGGCCTCGGGACTAGCGGGAGCACAGATACGCAGTATTTT CASSQGLGTSGSTDTQYF
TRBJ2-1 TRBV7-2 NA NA TGTGCCAGCAGCTTAGAGTTTGGCAACAATGAGCAGTTCTTC CASSLEFGNNEQFF
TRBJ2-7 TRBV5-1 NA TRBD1 TGCGCCAGCAGACCCGGACAGGGGGGAAACTACGAGCAGTACTTC CASRPGQGGNYEQYF
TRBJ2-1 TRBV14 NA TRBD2 TGTGCCAGCAGCCAATTAGCGGGAGTCTACAATGAGCAGTTCTTC CASSQLAGVYNEQFF
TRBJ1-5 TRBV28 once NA TGTGCCAGCAAACTGGACAATAGCAATCAGCCCCAGCATTTT CASKLDNSNQPQHF
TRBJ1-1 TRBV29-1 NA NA TGCAGCGTTGACGTTTTGGGGAATGAAGCTTTCTTT CSVDVLGNEAFF
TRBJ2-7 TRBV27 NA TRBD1 TGTGCCAGCAGTTTATCGAATATCGGCAGGGGGCCATCCTACGAGCAGTACTTC CASSLSNIGRGPSYEQYF
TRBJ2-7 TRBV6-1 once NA TGTGCCAGCAGTGGAAGGACAGGGACTACCATTCTCCAGAACTACGAGCAGTACTTC CASSGRTGTTILQNYEQYF
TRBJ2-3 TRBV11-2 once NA TGTGCCAGCAGCGCACGGGAGACCCGCACAGATACGCAGTATTTT CASSARETRTDTQYF
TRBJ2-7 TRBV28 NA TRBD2 TGTGCCACCACCGGGACTAGCTCCTACGAGCAGTACTTC CATTGTSSYEQYF
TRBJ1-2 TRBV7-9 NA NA TGTGCCAGCAGCACAGCCAGCTATGGCTACACCTTC CASSTASYGYTF
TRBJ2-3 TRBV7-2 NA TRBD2 TGTGCCAGCAGCTTAGGTCCAGCGGGAGGTCCGGTAGATACGCAGTATTTT CASSLGPAGGPVDTQYF
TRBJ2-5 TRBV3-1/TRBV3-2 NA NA TGTGCCAGCACCGCATCCGGGGGGCGGGAGACCCAGTACTTC CASTASGGRETQYF